This TCR beta chain derives from a study of cytomegalovirus exposure and HLA in healthy donors. The study, taken as a whole, reports: By HLA locus, TCR association rates varied in a later analysis, with DRB1 showing the most and HLA-C the fewest. The study labeled more than 150 TCR beta chains cytomegalovirus-associated.

PCR was performed using 60 Vbeta and 13 Jbeta primers. Some clones are missing from TCRdb's copy, which holds only in-frame ones; the method was immunoSEQ multiplex PCR. The sample records about 130,000 clones, about 82% being singletons. In the case of this clone: What it binds is unknown.

V lost 0 bases and J 5 bases, leaving 8 bases between the germline ends. CDR3 length equals 13 residues. Germline CDR1 and CDR2: GTSNPN and SVGIG (reference sequence). The chain combines TRBV30 with TRBJ2-1; a possible D gene is TRBD1 (5 bases). The sequenced sample consisted of PBMCs. The sequence came from a boy younger than 18 in good health and CMV-seronegative. The CDR3 DNA reads as TGTGCCTGGAGTGTACAGGTGGACAATGAGCAGTTCTTC. Amino acid sequence: CAWSVQVDNEQFF.